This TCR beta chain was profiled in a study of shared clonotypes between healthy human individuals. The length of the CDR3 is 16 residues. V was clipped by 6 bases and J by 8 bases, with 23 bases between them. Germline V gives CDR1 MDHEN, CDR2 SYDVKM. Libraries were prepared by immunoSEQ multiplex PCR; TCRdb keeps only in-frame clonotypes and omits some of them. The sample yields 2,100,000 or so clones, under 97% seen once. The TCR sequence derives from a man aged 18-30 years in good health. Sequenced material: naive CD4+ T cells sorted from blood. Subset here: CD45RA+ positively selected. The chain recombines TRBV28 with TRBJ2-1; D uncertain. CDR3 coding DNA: TGTGCCAGCAGCACCAGACCTAGTACCCCCCCCGATGAGCAGTTCTTC. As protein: CASSTRPSTPPDEQFF.